These T cell receptor beta chains were read from a single sample in a study of blood T cell repertoires in COVID-19. TCRdb keeps only in-frame clones here, not all; method: immunoSEQ multiplex PCR. The sample has a few hundred thousand clones; 89% are singletons. Input material: peripheral blood. The receptor set was obtained from a woman aged 30 to 39 with COVID-19, enrolled during active disease. Both conserved end residues are part of each CDR3. Fields, in order: J gene, clone size, V gene, D gene, CDR3 DNA, CDR3 protein. The D gene is left open where the match is weak. Clone size is given for some rows only: seen once, a few or many times, or a class if the clone is expanded.

>TRBJ2-2|-|TRBV11-3|TRBD2
TGTGCCAGCAGCCACGGACTAGCGGGAGCCGGCACCGGGGAGCTGTTTTTT
CASSHGLAGAGTGELFF
>TRBJ2-6|-|TRBV5-4|TRBD1
TGTGCCAGCAGCTTGTCCGGGACAGGGGTCAACGTCCTGACTTTC
CASSLSGTGVNVLTF
>TRBJ1-6|-|TRBV7-2|-
TGTGCCAGCGGGGTCCGGGGGTTCAATTCACCCCTCCACTTT
CASGVRGFNSPLHF
>TRBJ1-2|-|TRBV7-9|TRBD1
TGTGCCAGCAGCGCTGGACAGGGGCGCTCCTATGGCTACACCTTC
CASSAGQGRSYGYTF
>TRBJ1-5|-|TRBV4-1|-
TGCGCCAGCAGTAGCAGGGTAGGTCAGCCCCAGCATTTT
CASSSRVGQPQHF
>TRBJ1-3|-|TRBV28|TRBD1
TGTGCCAGCAGTCTAGGACAGGCGTTCACCATATATTTT
CASSLGQAFTIYF
>TRBJ1-1|once|TRBV6-5|TRBD1
TGTGCCAGCAGGGACAGGTGGGGTCCTAACACTGAAGCTTTCTTT
CASRDRWGPNTEAFF
>TRBJ2-1|-|TRBV7-9|TRBD2
TGTGCCAGCAGCCCCAGGGCGGGGGAACCCTACAATGAGCAGTTCTTC
CASSPRAGEPYNEQFF
>TRBJ2-5|-|TRBV4-2|TRBD1
TGTGCCAGCAGCACCGATGCAACAGGGGGCCAAGAGACCCAGTACTTC
CASSTDATGGQETQYF
>TRBJ2-7|-|TRBV23-1|-
TGCGCCAGCAGTCAATCATGGAGGACTTCCTACGAGCAGTACTTC
CASSQSWRTSYEQYF
>TRBJ1-4|once|TRBV7-2|-
TGTGCCAGCAGCTTAGTAGGGGCAACTAATGAAAAACTGTTTTTT
CASSLVGATNEKLFF
>TRBJ1-1|-|TRBV7-8|-
TGTGCCAGCAGCCCGGCGACAGGTTCGGGCACTGAAGCTTTCTTT
CASSPATGSGTEAFF
>TRBJ2-1|few|TRBV2|-
TGTGCCAGCAGTCCCGGCCGGGGTAAGAATGAGCAGTTCTTC
CASSPGRGKNEQFF
>TRBJ2-1|-|TRBV21-1|-
TGTGCCAGCAGCAAAGCGGCTTTTATCGGGGGGCCCGCCTACAATGAGCAGTTCTTC
CASSKAAFIGGPAYNEQFF
>TRBJ2-5|-|TRBV7-7|-
TGTGCTAGCAGCTTAGCGGCTGCCTCCCCAGAGACCCAGTACTTC
CASSLAAASPETQYF
>TRBJ1-2|once|TRBV29-1|-
TGCAGCACTCTAGATTCTTTTGATGGCTACACCTTC
CSTLDSFDGYTF
>TRBJ2-2|once|TRBV6-4|-
TGTGCCAGCAGTCAGAACACCGGGGAGCTGTTTTTT
CASSQNTGELFF
>TRBJ1-1|-|TRBV30|TRBD1
TGTGCCTGGAGTTATAGACAGGGGGAGGACACTGAAGCTTTCTTT
CAWSYRQGEDTEAFF
>TRBJ1-1|-|TRBV6-5|-
TGTGCCAGCAGTTACTTACAGCAGAACACTGAAGCTTTCTTT
CASSYLQQNTEAFF
>TRBJ2-2|-|TRBV5-6|TRBD2
TGTGCCAGCAGCTTGGGACTAGCGGGCACCGGGGAGCTGTTTTTT
CASSLGLAGTGELFF
>TRBJ2-1|-|TRBV5-5|TRBD2
TGTGCCAGCAGCTTTCAACTAGCGGGATTCAATGAGCAGTTCTTC
CASSFQLAGFNEQFF
>TRBJ2-1|-|TRBV4-1|-
TGCGCCAGCAGCCAAGAAGGGGCGGGGAGCTCCTACAATGAGCAGTTCTTC
CASSQEGAGSSYNEQFF
>TRBJ2-1|-|TRBV28|TRBD1
TGTGCCAGCAGTCTGACAGGGGGCAGTGAGCAGTTCTTC
CASSLTGGSEQFF
>TRBJ1-2|-|TRBV7-9|-
TGTGCCAGCAGCTTCGGTGATGGCTACACCTTC
CASSFGDGYTF
>TRBJ1-5|-|TRBV6-5|-
TGTGCCAGTACCCGTGACCAGGGAGGAAGGCAGCCCCAGCATTTT
CASTRDQGGRQPQHF
>TRBJ1-1|-|TRBV2|TRBD1
TGTGCCAGCACCAGAGACAGGGGCAGCACTGAAGCTTTCTTT
CASTRDRGSTEAFF
>TRBJ2-1|-|TRBV7-2|TRBD2
TGTGCCAGCAGCTTTCCGACTAGCGGGAGTATGGCCTACAATGAGCAGTTCTTC
CASSFPTSGSMAYNEQFF
>TRBJ2-2|-|TRBV5-1|TRBD1
TGCGCCAGCAGCCTTGGCAGGGGGACCGGGGAGCTGTTTTTT
CASSLGRGTGELFF
>TRBJ2-5|-|TRBV2|-
TGTGCCAGCAGTGACACTCAAGAGACCCAGTACTTC
CASSDTQETQYF
>TRBJ2-7|-|TRBV6-5|TRBD2
TGTGCCAGCAGTTACGCGGGGGGACAATACGAGCAGTACTTC
CASSYAGGQYEQYF
>TRBJ1-5|-|TRBV3-1/TRBV3-2|-
TGTGCCAGCAGCCAAGATAGGCGACAGGCTCAGCCCCAGCATTTT
CASSQDRRQAQPQHF
>TRBJ1-5|-|TRBV5-6|-
TGTGCCAGCAGCTCCCGTGGCAGGTATAGCAATCAGCCCCAGCATTTT
CASSSRGRYSNQPQHF
>TRBJ2-1|-|TRBV5-1|TRBD2
TGCGCCAGCAGCTCAAGGACTAGCGGGCATGAGCAGTTCTTC
CASSSRTSGHEQFF
>TRBJ2-1|-|TRBV5-5|-
TGTGCCAGCAGCCGGGTGCGGGTAAGCTCCTACAATGAGCAGTTCTTC
CASSRVRVSSYNEQFF
>TRBJ1-6|-|TRBV14|-
TGTGCCAGCAGCCAACCCGTCGGTCCCCTCCACTTT
CASSQPVGPLHF
>TRBJ2-1|-|TRBV10-3|-
TGTGCCATCAGTGAGTCTTTGAGGGAAAATGGCAATGAGCAGTTCTTC
CAISESLRENGNEQFF
>TRBJ2-3|-|TRBV7-2|-
TGTGCCAGCAGCTTAGGTAGTGCAGATACGCAGTATTTT
CASSLGSADTQYF
>TRBJ1-1|-|TRBV9|-
TGTGCCAGCAGTCGAGGGGGGGACACTGAAGCTTTCTTT
CASSRGGDTEAFF
>TRBJ1-4|-|TRBV29-1|TRBD1
TGCAGCGTTGCCCGGGGACAGTACAATGAAAAACTGTTTTTT
CSVARGQYNEKLFF
>TRBJ1-5|-|TRBV10-2|-
TGCGCCAGCAGGGGTCATTCAGGGCCCCAGCATTTT
CASRGHSGPQHF
>TRBJ2-6|-|TRBV24-1|-
TGTGCCGTCGCCCCGGTATCTGGGGCCAACGTCCTGACTTTC
CAVAPVSGANVLTF
>TRBJ2-5|-|TRBV3-1/TRBV3-2|TRBD1
TGTGCCAGCAGCCAAGCCGGGACAGGGGATCCCGAGACCCAGTACTTC
CASSQAGTGDPETQYF
>TRBJ2-6|once|TRBV7-9|-
TGTGCCAGCAGCTTAGTGAGCTCTGGGGCCAACGTCCTGACTTTC
CASSLVSSGANVLTF
>TRBJ1-2|-|TRBV6-8|TRBD1
TGTGCCAGCAGTTCCACAGGGGACTATGGCTACACCTTC
CASSSTGDYGYTF
>TRBJ2-2|-|TRBV5-1|-
TGCGCCAGCAGCGAGACTACCGCGAACACCGGGGAGCTGTTTTTT
CASSETTANTGELFF
>TRBJ2-3|-|TRBV28|TRBD2
TGTGCCAGCAGTCCTACTATTATCGAGCGGGAGAAGGGCGCAGATACGCAGTATTTT
CASSPTIIEREKGADTQYF
>TRBJ2-5|-|TRBV7-9|TRBD2
TGTGCCAGCAGGTCTAGCGGGAGGGCCCGAAAAGAGACCCAGTACTTC
CASRSSGRARKETQYF
>TRBJ1-1|once|TRBV28|TRBD1
TGTGCCAGCAGCACACAGGGGGAAGCTTTCTTT
CASSTQGEAFF
>TRBJ2-3|once|TRBV27|-
TGTGCCAGCAGTTTATTCCCTACCGAAAGCACAGATACGCAGTATTTT
CASSLFPTESTDTQYF
>TRBJ2-5|-|TRBV7-2|-
TGTGCCAGCAGCTTAGTTGTGGTCAGGGAAGAGACCCAGTACTTC
CASSLVVVREETQYF
>TRBJ1-4|-|TRBV29-1|TRBD1
TGCAGCGTGGCGGACAGGGGATTAGAAAAACTGTTTTTT
CSVADRGLEKLFF
>TRBJ1-3|-|TRBV27|-
TGTGCCAGCAGCCGCACAGGAGACTCTGGAAACACCATATATTTT
CASSRTGDSGNTIYF
>TRBJ2-3|-|TRBV5-1|-
TGCGCCAGCAGCCCAGCGAGGGATACGCAGTATTTT
CASSPARDTQYF
>TRBJ1-1|-|TRBV6-6|-
TGTGCCAGCAGTCGACAGAACTATAATAGGGGCACTGAAGCTTTCTTT
CASSRQNYNRGTEAFF